This T cell receptor beta chain comes out of a study of T cells after yellow fever vaccination (dated by TCRdb to about 2019). About the study as a whole: The SMART-Seq v4 Ultra Low Input RNA kit was used to prepare libraries from fractions with low cell numbers. To follow T-cell clones before and after primary and booster YFV17D yellow fever vaccination, bulk TCR alpha and beta repertoires were sequenced over time. Two healthy male donors made up the cohort, one aged 18 to 30 years and the other aged 30 to 40 years. Blood was collected at multiple timepoints before and after primary and secondary immunization, and bulk PBMC replicates and cell subsets were isolated. The research as a whole found: Computational filtering was required because FACS-sorted repertoires could contain abundant contaminating clonotypes from the bulk population. After the booster, most of the clones that had expanded following primary vaccination were detected again (around 95% of CD4 and 85% to 90% of CD8), which suggests that memory was broadly maintained. Because the study included only a couple of donors, the extent to which the findings can be generalized is limited. The secondary T-cell response was found to be weaker but faster than the primary response, with a peak reached on day 5 rather than on day 15. A small fraction of clonotypes appeared in both the CD4 and CD8 compartments, likely as a result of convergent recombination.

TCR cDNA was synthesized by 5'RACE template switching, which introduced a universal primer site and unique molecular identifiers. Priming of cDNA synthesis was performed from both the TCR alpha and TCR beta constant segments. Two PCR steps were used to amplify libraries, with sample barcodes and sequencing adapters being added in the second step. Sequencing of the libraries was done on either Illumina HiSeq 2500 (2x100 bp) or NovaSeq (2x150 bp). The paper's data handling went like this. Reads were demultiplexed and collapsed into UMI consensus sequences with MIGEC, and V(D)J alignment was performed with MiXCR. Vaccine-responding clonotypes were defined with edgeR using replicate PBMC samples, requiring FDR below 0.01 and a log2 fold change above 5 up to day 15. CD4 or CD8 identity was assigned to each bulk clonotype according to whether the clonotype was present at higher abundance in the sequenced CD4 repertoire or the sequenced CD8 repertoire. Clones were called with MiXCR by TCRdb after fastp trimmed the public reads at Q25, and only in-frame beta chains were retained. Each entry merges the rows of one CDR3 protein and shows their most common DNA and genes. TCRdb, rather than the study authors, made the V and J calls. The sample table records hundreds of thousands of distinct CDR3 sequences; approximately 5.7% of these occur just once. Together, the top ten hold about 15% of the sample.

As for this clonotype: What antigen it recognizes has not been identified. Per-base qualities were not stored, and no clone one base away is much larger.

Its CDR3 holds 15 amino acids, cysteine through phenylalanine. Only the CDR3 portion is preserved as DNA: 45 bases, with reading frame beginning at the first base. Trimming at the junction amounts to 2 bases on V and 3 bases on J, and the germline ends lie 13 bases apart. Taken from the germline V gene (reference sequence), the CDR1 and CDR2 loops are SEHNR and FQNEAQ. Interpreted using the paper, the treatment or condition label stands for: live attenuated yellow fever vaccine strain. At each blood-draw timepoint, two biological replicates of bulk PBMCs were obtained. A standard Ficoll-Paque protocol was used to isolate PBMCs from peripheral blood. RNA was extracted with TriZol from bulk PBMCs, CD4 and CD8 fractions, and dextramer-positive and dextramer-negative fractions.

The sequence joins TRBV7-9 to TRBJ1-1, with the D gene not clear enough to name. This receptor was identified in a man aged 25 to 40 who received the YFV17D yellow fever vaccine. Sequences were derived from PBMCs, sampled 5 days after the yellow fever booster vaccination. The CDR3 amino acid sequence is: CASSLKPARHTEAFF. The DNA sequence is given as TGTGCCAGCAGCTTAAAACCGGCCCGCCACACTGAAGCTTTCTTT.